The text below deals with one T cell receptor (beta chain). As yet, its antigen is unknown. V was clipped by 1 base and J by 9 bases, with 19 bases between them. The CDR3 is 17 amino acids. Germline CDR1 reads MGHRA; CDR2 reads YSYEKL. Sequencing used immunoSEQ multiplex PCR; TCRdb keeps in-frame clones, though not all of them. The data contain some 280,000 clones, 85% to 95% of them seen just once; the ten biggest clones take up 0.5% to 0.65%. The source of the sample is a study of T cell responses to AZD1222 COVID-19 vaccine. Whole-study findings and limits: Spike as a whole was targeted by vaccine-associated CD4 TCRs, dominant at 160-218 and 743-854. After two AZD1222 doses, spike-specific TCR breadth and depth rose versus day 0. Most donors were white British and more were female, and clonal diversity was possibly underestimated.

The sample in question was peripheral blood, obtained 28 days after the second AZD1222 dose. The chain is built from TRBV4-1 and TRBJ1-6, with a tentative D call TRBD1 (5 bases). The receptor comes from an adult who received the AZD1222 COVID-19 vaccine. CDR3 DNA sequence: TGCGCCAGCAGCCAAGGCGAGGCCCGGGGGGTGGGTTCACCCCTCCACTTT. Translating gives CASSQGEARGVGSPLHF.